Below are 22 T cell receptor beta chains sequenced from a single sample in a study of shared clonotypes between healthy human individuals. The data were produced by immunoSEQ multiplex PCR, yet TCRdb's version contains in-frame clones alone and is incomplete. The sample consists of approximately 2.1 million clones, approximately 95% of them appearing once. The sequencing sample was made of naive CD4+ T cells from PBMCs. Subset reported: CD45RA+ positively selected. Every receptor here comes from a man between 18 and 35 years old in good health. Some clones in this sample may be carry-over from other donors' samples.

This clone has a single count. The chain uses TRBV28 and TRBJ1-2; 7 bases match TRBD1. Germline CDR1 is MDHEN and CDR2 is SYDVKM. The trim removed 8 bases at V and 5 bases at J, leaving 11 bases unmatched. The CDR3 runs 14 residues. CDR3 DNA: TGTGCCAGCGGTAACCTAGGGGGCGGGTATGGCTACACCTTC. Amino acids: CASGNLGGGYGYTF.

V usage is TRBV25-1 and J usage is TRBJ2-1; 7 nucleotides line up with TRBD2. Germline CDR1 is MGHDK and CDR2 is SYGVNS. The CDR3 length is 17 residues. Unmatched junction bases numbered 10, after V lost 3 bases and J lost 2 bases. The CDR3 here is CASSDHGVTSTYNEQFF. CDR3 bases: TGTGCCAGCAGTGATCACGGGGTGACTAGCACCTACAATGAGCAGTTCTTC.

The chain has TRBV7-8 and TRBJ2-6; D might be TRBD1 or TRBD2, each matching 5 bases. CDR1 is SGHVS and CDR2 is FQNEAQ in the germline V gene. Trimming shortened V by 2 bases and J by 0 bases, and 23 bases separated the two germline ends. CDR3 size: 21 residues. The CDR3 region has the DNA TGTGCCAGCAGCTTAAAGAGTTCCGGGACGGTTGCCCCCTCTGGGGCCAACGTCCTGACTTTC. It encodes CASSLKSSGTVAPSGANVLTF.

This chain joins TRBV20-1 and TRBJ2-3; D is unclear. Germline CDR1 and CDR2: DFQATT and SNEGSKA (reference sequence). This CDR3 has 11 residues. The ends were cut back, 1 base at V and 7 bases at J, with 6 bases in the middle. The CDR3 here is CSARAAYTQYF. In DNA, the CDR3 is TGCAGTGCTAGAGCTGCTTATACGCAGTATTTT.

CDR3 sequence (DNA): TGTGCCAGCTCACCACTGAGCACCAACTATGGCTACACCTTC. Protein product: CASSPLSTNYGYTF. V gene TRBV18 combines with J gene TRBJ1-2; D uncertain. Trimming removed 1 base from V and 2 bases from J, with 8 bases in between. The V gene's germline CDR1 is KGHSH and CDR2 LQKENI. The CDR3 runs to 14 residues.

The chain couples TRBV5-1 to TRBJ2-2; D possibly corresponds to TRBD1 (6 bases). This CDR3 is built from 15 residues. The V end lost 1 base, the J end lost 5 bases, and 12 bases lay between the germline ends. The germline CDR1 and CDR2 sequences are SGHRS and YFSETQ. The CDR3 bases are TGCGCCAGCAGCTTGACTGCTGGACAGACCGGGGAGCTGTTTTTT. Its protein is CASSLTAGQTGELFF.

A single count supports this clone. The chain recombines TRBV10-1 with TRBJ2-7; 7 bases are a match to TRBD2. The CDR3 totals 17 residues. Germline V lookup: CDR1 WNHNN, CDR2 SYGVQD (reference sequence). With V trimmed by 8 bases and J by 5 bases, 21 bases remained unmatched. The CDR3 loop is CASGARCYLAAPHEQYF. CDR3 sequence (DNA): TGCGCCAGCGGCGCAAGGTGTTACCTAGCGGCCCCCCACGAGCAGTACTTC.

The V and J genes are TRBV28 and TRBJ1-5; 8 nucleotides agree with TRBD1. Germline CDR1 and CDR2: MDHEN and SYDVKM. The CDR3 totals 14 residues. V gave up 4 bases and J gave up 6 bases; unmatched junction bases: 5. The CDR3 bases are TGTGCCAGCAGTTCGACAGGGGTTGGTCAGCCCCAGCATTTT. It is translated as CASSSTGVGQPQHF.

V is TRBV7-9 and J is TRBJ2-2, with 8 nucleotides matching TRBD1. The length of the CDR3 is 17 residues. The germline gives CDR1 SEHNR, CDR2 FQNEAQ (reference sequence). Unmatched junction bases numbered 18, after V lost 10 bases and J lost 5 bases. The CDR3 protein is CAIDLRGRGLVTGELFF. The CDR3 DNA reads as TGTGCCATCGATCTCCGGGGCAGGGGGCTGGTAACCGGGGAGCTGTTTTTT.

CDR3 region: CASSLRYTVGETQYF. The CDR3 DNA follows: TGTGCCAGCAGTTTAAGGTATACGGTAGGAGAGACCCAGTACTTC. This chain joins TRBV27 and TRBJ2-5; D gene ambiguous. Germline-derived CDR1 and CDR2 are MNHEY and SMNVEV (reference sequence). V was shortened by 2 bases and J by 4 bases, with 14 bases between the two germline ends. The CDR3 extends over 15 amino acids.

As regards this clone: The same CDR3 arises from other DNA sequences in this sample as well. The chain employs TRBV27 and TRBJ2-5; TRBD2 aligns across 15 bases. The germline gives CDR1 MNHEY, CDR2 SMNVEV (reference sequence). There are 14 residues in the CDR3. Trimming took 5 bases from V and 5 from J; bases not matched to a gene: 0. In DNA form, the CDR3 reads TGTGCCAGCAGTGGACTAGCGGGAGGGGAGACCCAGTACTTC. This codes for CASSGLAGGETQYF.

This chain connects TRBV25-1 to TRBJ2-1; 7 bases match TRBD1. V lost 7 bases to trimming and J lost 9 bases; unmatched junction nucleotides: 15. This CDR3 contains 15 residues. Germline CDR1 reads MGHDK; CDR2 reads SYGVNS. The CDR3 region has the DNA TGTGCCAGCAAAGACGACAGGGCGACGATTGGTGAGCAGTTCTTC. Translation: CASKDDRATIGEQFF.

CDR3 protein: CASSLTGEKLFF. CDR3 nucleotides: TGTGCCAGCAGCTTGACGGGTGAAAAACTGTTTTTT. The genes are TRBV5-4 and TRBJ1-4; D uncertain. This CDR3 has 12 amino acids. Germline V lookup: CDR1 SGHNT, CDR2 YYREEE (reference sequence). V shed 1 base and J shed 7 bases, with 5 bases lying between them.

The chain is built from TRBV2 and TRBJ1-5; D perhaps matches TRBD1 (5 bases). The germline gives CDR1 SNHLY, CDR2 FYNNEI. The CDR3 is 14 residues long. V shed 1 base and J shed 5 bases, with 9 bases lying between them. CDR3 in DNA: TGTGCCAGCAGTGAAGTTGGGGGGGATCAGCCCCAGCATTTT. This encodes CASSEVGGDQPQHF.

The genes are TRBV18 and TRBJ2-3; D is perhaps TRBD2 (6 bases). CDR1 and CDR2 from the germline V gene are KGHSH and LQKENI. The CDR3 runs to 14 residues. Between the trimmed V and J ends, which lost 6 bases and 6 bases, there was a span of 16 bases. CDR3 loop: CASSPTRDSDTQYF. The CDR3 region has the DNA TGTGCCAGCTCCCCTACTAGGGACTCGGATACGCAGTATTTT.

Concerning this clone itself: At the DNA level, this CDR3 is encoded by other sequences in the same sample as well. The CDR3 DNA reads as TGTGCCAGCAGTGTAGCGGGAGGGCGCGCAGATACGCAGTATTTT. Protein product: CASSVAGGRADTQYF. The chain uses TRBV6-4 and TRBJ2-3; 11 nucleotides align to TRBD2. CDR1 and CDR2 (germline): MRHNA, SNTAGT. V lost 4 bases to trimming and J lost 4 bases; unmatched junction nucleotides: 4. The CDR3 sequence is 15 residues long.

The chain uses TRBV6-5 and TRBJ1-2; D is ambiguous. Germline assignment: CDR1 MNHEY and CDR2 SVGAGI. This CDR3 is built from 14 residues. V was trimmed by 6 bases and J by 3 bases, leaving 14 bases between them. CDR3 region: CASRLAIGDYGYTF. CDR3 bases: TGTGCCAGCAGGCTAGCTATAGGAGACTATGGCTACACCTTC.

This chain uses TRBV18 with TRBJ2-6; 8 positions agree with TRBD1. Trimming removed 3 bases from V and 4 bases from J; junction bases left unmatched: 5. The V gene's germline CDR1 is KGHSH and CDR2 LQKENI. CDR3 length: 16 residues. The CDR3 bases are TGTGCCAGCTCACCTTCGACAGGGGCCGGGGCCAACGTCCTGACTTTC. As protein: CASSPSTGAGANVLTF.

The V call is TRBV7-9, the J call TRBJ2-1; unclear D gene. V lost 1 base to trimming and J lost 5 bases, with 9 bases between them. The CDR3 has 14 amino acids. Germline V CDR1 and CDR2: SEHNR, FQNEAQ (reference sequence). Here the CDR3 DNA reads TGTGCCAGCAGCTTAGACGGACCTCACAATGAGCAGTTCTTC. Its protein product is CASSLDGPHNEQFF.

This clone was recorded only once. Other DNA sequences in the same sample also yield this CDR3. V gene TRBV28 combines with J gene TRBJ2-3, with unresolved D. CDR3 size: 14 residues. V lost 3 bases and J lost 0, with 7 bases in between. Germline lookup yields CDR1 MDHEN and CDR2 SYDVKM. The DNA for the CDR3 is TGTGCCAGCAGTTTCCGACAAAGCACAGATACGCAGTATTTT. This gives the protein CASSFRQSTDTQYF.

With respect to this clone: The junction does not match germline at one end; this may be a read error. The chain has TRBV10-2 and TRBJ2-1; D tentatively reads TRBD1 or TRBD2 (5 bases each). The CDR3 spans 15 residues. Per the germline V gene, CDR1 is WSHSY and CDR2 is SAAADI. As DNA, the CDR3 is TGCGCCAGCAGGGCCGGGACCGAACGCTATTATGATCAGTTCTTC. It translates to CASRAGTERYYDQFF.

This clone has more than one count but fewer than ten. The chain carries TRBV4-2 and TRBJ1-2; the D gene is possibly TRBD1 (6 bases). Germline loops: CDR1 LGHNA, CDR2 YNFKEQ. The CDR3 is made up of 15 amino acids. V was cut by 5 bases and J by 0 bases, with 13 bases left in between. For the CDR3, the DNA is TGTGCCAGCAGCTTCCGGGACACAGCTAACTATGGCTACACCTTC. It encodes CASSFRDTANYGYTF.